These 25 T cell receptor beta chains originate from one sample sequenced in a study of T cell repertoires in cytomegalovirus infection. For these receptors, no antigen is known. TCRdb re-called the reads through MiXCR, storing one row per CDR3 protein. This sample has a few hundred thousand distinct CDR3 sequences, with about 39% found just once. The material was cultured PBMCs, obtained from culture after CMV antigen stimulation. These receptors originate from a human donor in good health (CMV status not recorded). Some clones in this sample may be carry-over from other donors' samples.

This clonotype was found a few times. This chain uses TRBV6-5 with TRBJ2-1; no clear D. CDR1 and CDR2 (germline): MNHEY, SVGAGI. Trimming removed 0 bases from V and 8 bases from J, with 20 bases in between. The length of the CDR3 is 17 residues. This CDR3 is CASSYSYSKSIRDEQFF. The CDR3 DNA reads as TGTGCCAGCAGTTACTCATATTCGAAGTCCATTAGGGATGAGCAGTTCTTC.

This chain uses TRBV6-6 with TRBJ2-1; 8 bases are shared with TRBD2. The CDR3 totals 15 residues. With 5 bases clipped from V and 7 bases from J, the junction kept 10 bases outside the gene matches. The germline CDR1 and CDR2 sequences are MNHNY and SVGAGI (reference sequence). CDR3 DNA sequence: TGTGCCAGCAGTAGAATGAGCGGGAGTAGGAATGAGCAGTTCTTC. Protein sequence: CASSRMSGSRNEQFF.

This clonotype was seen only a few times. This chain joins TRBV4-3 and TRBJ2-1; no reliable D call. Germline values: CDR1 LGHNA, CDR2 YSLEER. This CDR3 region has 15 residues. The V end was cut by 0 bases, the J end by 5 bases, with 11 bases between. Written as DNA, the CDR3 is TGCGCCAGCAGCCAAGATGGTTCGTTAAACAATGAGCAGTTCTTC. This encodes CASSQDGSLNNEQFF.

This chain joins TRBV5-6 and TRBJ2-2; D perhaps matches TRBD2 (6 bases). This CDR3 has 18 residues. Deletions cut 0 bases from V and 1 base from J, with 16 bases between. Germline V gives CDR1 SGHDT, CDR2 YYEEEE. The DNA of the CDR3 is TGTGCCAGCAGCTTGGGTCTGTGGGGGACTGAGAACACCGGGGAGCTGTTTTTT. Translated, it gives CASSLGLWGTENTGELFF.

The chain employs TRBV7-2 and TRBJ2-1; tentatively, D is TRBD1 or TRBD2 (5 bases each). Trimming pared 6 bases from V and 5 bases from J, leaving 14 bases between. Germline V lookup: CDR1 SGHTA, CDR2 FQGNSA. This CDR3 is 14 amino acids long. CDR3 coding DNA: TGTGCCAGCAGTACCTCCGGGGCCAACAATGAGCAGTTCTTC. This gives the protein CASSTSGANNEQFF. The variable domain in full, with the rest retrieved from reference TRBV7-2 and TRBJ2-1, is GAGVSQSPSNKVTEKGKDVELRCDPISGHTALYWYRQSLGQGLEFLIYFQGNSAPDKSGLPSDRFSAERTGGSVSTLTIQRTQQEDSAVYLCASSTSGANNEQFFGPGTRLTVL.

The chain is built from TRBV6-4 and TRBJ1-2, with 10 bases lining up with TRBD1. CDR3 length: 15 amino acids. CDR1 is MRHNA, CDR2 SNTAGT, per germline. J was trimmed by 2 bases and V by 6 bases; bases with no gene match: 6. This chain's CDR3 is CASREGQGRNYGYTF. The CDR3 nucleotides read TGTGCCAGCAGGGAGGGACAGGGGAGAAACTATGGCTACACCTTC.

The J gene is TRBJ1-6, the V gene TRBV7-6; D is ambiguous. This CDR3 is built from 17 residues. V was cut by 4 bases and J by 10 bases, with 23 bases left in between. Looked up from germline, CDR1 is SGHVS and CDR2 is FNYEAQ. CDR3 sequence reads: CASSSHEGGGASSPLHF. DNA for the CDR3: TGTGCCAGCAGCTCCCATGAGGGAGGAGGCGCCAGCTCACCCCTCCACTTT.

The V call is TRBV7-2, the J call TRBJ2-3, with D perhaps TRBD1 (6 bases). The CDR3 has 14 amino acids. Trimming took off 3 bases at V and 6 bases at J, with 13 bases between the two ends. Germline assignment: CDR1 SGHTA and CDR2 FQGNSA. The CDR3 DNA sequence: TGTGCCAGCAGCTTCATGGGGGCCGGGGATACGCAGTATTTT. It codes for CASSFMGAGDTQYF.

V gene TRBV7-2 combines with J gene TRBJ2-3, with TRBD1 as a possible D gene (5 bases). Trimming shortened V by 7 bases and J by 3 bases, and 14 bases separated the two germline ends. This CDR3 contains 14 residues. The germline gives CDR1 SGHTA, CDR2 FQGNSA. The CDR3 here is CASNRGYSTDTQYF. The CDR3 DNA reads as TGTGCCAGCAATAGGGGTTATAGTACAGATACGCAGTATTTT. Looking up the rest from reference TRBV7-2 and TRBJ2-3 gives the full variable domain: GAGVSQSPSNKVTEKGKDVELRCDPISGHTALYWYRQSLGQGLEFLIYFQGNSAPDKSGLPSDRFSAERTGGSVSTLTIQRTQQEDSAVYLCASNRGYSTDTQYFGPGTRLTVL.

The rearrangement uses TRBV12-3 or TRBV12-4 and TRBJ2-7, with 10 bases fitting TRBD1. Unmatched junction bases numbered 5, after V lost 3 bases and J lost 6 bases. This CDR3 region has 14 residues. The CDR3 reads CASSFGDRGTEQYF. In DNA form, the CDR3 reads TGTGCCAGCAGTTTCGGGGACAGGGGTACCGAGCAGTACTTC.

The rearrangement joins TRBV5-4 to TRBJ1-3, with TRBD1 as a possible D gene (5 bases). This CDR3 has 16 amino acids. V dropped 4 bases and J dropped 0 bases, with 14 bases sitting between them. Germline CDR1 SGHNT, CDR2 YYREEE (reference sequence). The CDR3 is CASSPGSGSSGNTIYF. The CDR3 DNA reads TGTGCCAGCAGCCCTGGCTCAGGGTCCTCTGGAAACACCATATATTTT.

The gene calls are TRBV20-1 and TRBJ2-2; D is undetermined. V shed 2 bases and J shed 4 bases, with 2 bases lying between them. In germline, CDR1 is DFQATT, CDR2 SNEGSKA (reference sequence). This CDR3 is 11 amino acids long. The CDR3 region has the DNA TGCAGTGCTAGATTCACCGGGGAGCTGTTTTTT. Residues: CSARFTGELFF.

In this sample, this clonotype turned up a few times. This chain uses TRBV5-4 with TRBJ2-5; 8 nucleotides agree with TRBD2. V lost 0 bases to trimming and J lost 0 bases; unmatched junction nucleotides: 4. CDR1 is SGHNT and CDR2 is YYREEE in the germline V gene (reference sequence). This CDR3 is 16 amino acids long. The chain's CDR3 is CASSLEAGGYQETQYF. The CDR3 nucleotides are TGTGCCAGCAGCTTGGAGGCGGGGGGCTACCAAGAGACCCAGTACTTC.

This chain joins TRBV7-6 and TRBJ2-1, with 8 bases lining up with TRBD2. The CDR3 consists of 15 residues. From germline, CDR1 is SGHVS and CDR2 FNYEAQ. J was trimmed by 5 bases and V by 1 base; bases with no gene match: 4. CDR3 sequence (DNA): TGTGCCAGCAGCTTAGGATCGGGGGGGAACAATGAGCAGTTCTTC. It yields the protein CASSLGSGGNNEQFF.

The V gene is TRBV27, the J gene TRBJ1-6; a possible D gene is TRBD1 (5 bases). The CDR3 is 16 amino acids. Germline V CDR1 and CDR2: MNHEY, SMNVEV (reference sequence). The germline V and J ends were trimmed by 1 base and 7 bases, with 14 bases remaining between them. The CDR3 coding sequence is TGTGCCAGCAGTTTATACGGTACGAAGGGGAATTCACCCCTCCACTTT. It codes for CASSLYGTKGNSPLHF.

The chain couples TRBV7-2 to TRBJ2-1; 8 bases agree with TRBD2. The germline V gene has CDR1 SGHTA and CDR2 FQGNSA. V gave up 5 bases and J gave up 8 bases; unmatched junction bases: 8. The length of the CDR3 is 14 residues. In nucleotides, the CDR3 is TGTGCCAGCAGCCCCGGACTAGCCCGGGATGAGCAGTTCTTC. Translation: CASSPGLARDEQFF.

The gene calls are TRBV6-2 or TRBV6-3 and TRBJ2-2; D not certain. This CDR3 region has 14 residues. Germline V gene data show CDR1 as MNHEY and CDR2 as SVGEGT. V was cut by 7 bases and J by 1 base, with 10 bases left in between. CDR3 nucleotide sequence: TGTGCCAGCAAAAAAGAGTTGAACACCGGGGAGCTGTTTTTT. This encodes CASKKELNTGELFF.

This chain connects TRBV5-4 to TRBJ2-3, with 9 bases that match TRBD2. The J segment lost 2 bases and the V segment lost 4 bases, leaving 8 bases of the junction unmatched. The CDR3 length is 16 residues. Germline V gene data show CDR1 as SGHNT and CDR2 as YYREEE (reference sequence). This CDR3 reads CASSRPASGTTDTQYF. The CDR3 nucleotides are TGTGCCAGCAGCCGACCGGCTAGCGGGACCACAGATACGCAGTATTTT.

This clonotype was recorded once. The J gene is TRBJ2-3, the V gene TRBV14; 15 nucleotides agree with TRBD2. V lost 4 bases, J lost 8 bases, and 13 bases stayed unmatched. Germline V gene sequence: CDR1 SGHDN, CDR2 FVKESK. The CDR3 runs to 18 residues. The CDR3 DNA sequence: TGTGCCAGCAGCCCCCGTTGGGGACTAGCGGGGGGACAGGCTACGCAGTATTTT. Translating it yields CASSPRWGLAGGQATQYF.

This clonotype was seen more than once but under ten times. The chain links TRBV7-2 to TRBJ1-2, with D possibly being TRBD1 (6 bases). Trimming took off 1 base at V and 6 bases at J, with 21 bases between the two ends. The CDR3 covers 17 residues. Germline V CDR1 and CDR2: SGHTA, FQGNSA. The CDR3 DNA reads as TGTGCCAGCAGCTTAGAACAGGGAGGAGTAAACTTGAATGGCTACACCTTC. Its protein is CASSLEQGGVNLNGYTF.

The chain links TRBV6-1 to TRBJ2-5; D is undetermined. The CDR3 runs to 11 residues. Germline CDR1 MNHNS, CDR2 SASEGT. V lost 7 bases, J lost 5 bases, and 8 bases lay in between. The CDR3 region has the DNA TGTGCCAGCACTAGGAGTGAGACCCAGTACTTC. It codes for CASTRSETQYF.

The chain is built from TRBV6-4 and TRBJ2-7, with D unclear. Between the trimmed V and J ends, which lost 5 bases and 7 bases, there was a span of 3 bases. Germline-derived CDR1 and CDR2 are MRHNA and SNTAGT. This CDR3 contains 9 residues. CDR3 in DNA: TGTGCCAGCAGTACAGAGCAGTACTTC. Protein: CASSTEQYF.

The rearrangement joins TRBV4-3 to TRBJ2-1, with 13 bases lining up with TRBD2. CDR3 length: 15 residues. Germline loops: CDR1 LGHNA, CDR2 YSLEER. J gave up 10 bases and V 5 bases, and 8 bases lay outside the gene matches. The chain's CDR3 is CASSSPTSGGHEQFF. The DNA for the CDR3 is TGCGCCAGCAGCTCACCGACTAGCGGGGGGCACGAGCAGTTCTTC.

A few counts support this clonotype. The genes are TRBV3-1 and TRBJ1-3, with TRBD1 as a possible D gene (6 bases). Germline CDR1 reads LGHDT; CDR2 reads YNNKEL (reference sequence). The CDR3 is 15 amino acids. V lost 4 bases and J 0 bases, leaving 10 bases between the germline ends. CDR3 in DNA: TGTGCCAGCAGCCGGGACACTACCTCTGGAAACACCATATATTTT. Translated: CASSRDTTSGNTIYF.

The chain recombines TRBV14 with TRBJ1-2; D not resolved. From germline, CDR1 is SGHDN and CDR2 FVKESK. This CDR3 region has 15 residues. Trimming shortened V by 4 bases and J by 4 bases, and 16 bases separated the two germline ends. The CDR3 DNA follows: TGTGCCAGCAGCCCGGACCCCGCAGGTTCCTATGGCTACACCTTC. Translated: CASSPDPAGSYGYTF.